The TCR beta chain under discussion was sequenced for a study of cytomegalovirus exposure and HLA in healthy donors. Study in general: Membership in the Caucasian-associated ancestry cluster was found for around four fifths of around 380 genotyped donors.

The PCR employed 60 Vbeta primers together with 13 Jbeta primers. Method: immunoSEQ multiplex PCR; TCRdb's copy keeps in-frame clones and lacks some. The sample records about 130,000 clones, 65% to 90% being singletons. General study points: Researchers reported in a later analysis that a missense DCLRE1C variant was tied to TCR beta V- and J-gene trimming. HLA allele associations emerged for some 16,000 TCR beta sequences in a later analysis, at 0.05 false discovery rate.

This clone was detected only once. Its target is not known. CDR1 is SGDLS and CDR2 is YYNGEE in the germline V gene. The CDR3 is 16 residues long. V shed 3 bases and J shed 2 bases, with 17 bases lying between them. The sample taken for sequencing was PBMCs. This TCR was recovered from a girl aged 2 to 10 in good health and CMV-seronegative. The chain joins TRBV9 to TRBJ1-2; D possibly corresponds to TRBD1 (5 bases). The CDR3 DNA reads TGTGCCAGCAGCGCCGGGATGGGGGGGTCGAACTATGGCTACACCTTC. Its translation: CASSAGMGGSNYGYTF. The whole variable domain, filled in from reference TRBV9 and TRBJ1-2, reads DSGVTQTPKHLITATGQRVTLRCSPRSGDLSVYWYQQSLDQGLQFLIQYYNGEERAKGNILERFSAQQFPDLHSELNLSSLELGDSALYFCASSAGMGGSNYGYTFGSGTRLTVV.